This T cell receptor beta chain was obtained from a study of cytomegalovirus exposure and HLA in healthy donors. CDR1 and CDR2 (germline): SGHDT, YYEEEE. The CDR3 sequence is 15 residues long. V lost 2 bases to trimming and J lost 3 bases; unmatched junction nucleotides: 7. PCR primers comprised 60 Vbeta and 13 Jbeta primers. Here immunoSEQ multiplex PCR was the method, and the copy in TCRdb shows in-frame clones only, minus some. The sample table includes tens of thousands of clones. Specimen: PBMCs. The TCR sequence derives from a male donor in good health and CMV-seropositive. The chain has TRBV5-6 and TRBJ2-7; 8 bases line up with TRBD2. In DNA, the CDR3 is TGTGCCAGCAGCTTTCGAGCGGGAGATCACTACGAGCAGTACTTC. It codes for CASSFRAGDHYEQYF.